These 26 T cell receptor beta chains came from one sample sequenced in a study of cytotoxic CD8 clonotypes in ibrutinib-treated CLL. The assay was immunoSEQ multiplex PCR, and TCRdb's table has in-frame clones only and misses some. The sample lists some 13,000 clones; 52% were seen once. The sample in question was PBMCs, obtained at an approximately 25-month disease-progression time point, from a patient treated with ibrutinib. These receptors were taken from a human donor with chronic lymphocytic leukemia.

With regard to this clone: An end of the junction differs from the germline gene, which may be a read error. This chain connects TRBV6-1 to TRBJ1-5; D not resolved. This CDR3 contains 15 residues. Germline V lookup: CDR1 MNHNS, CDR2 SASEGT. CDR3 sequence: CASTEGTVSNQPQHF. DNA for the CDR3: TGTGCCAGCACTGAAGGAACAGTTAGCAATCAGCCCCAGCATTTT.

By sample fraction, this clone is medium-sized. The chain combines TRBV7-6 with TRBJ1-5, with D uncertain. Germline-derived CDR1 and CDR2 are SGHVS and FNYEAQ. Trimming shortened V by 5 bases and J by 0 bases, and 8 bases separated the two germline ends. The CDR3 length is 14 residues. CDR3 sequence: CASSRGDSNQPQHF. CDR3 nucleotides: TGTGCCAGCAGCCGGGGAGATAGCAATCAGCCCCAGCATTTT.

This clone has just one count. The chain joins TRBV10-1 to TRBJ1-2; the D is unclear. The CDR3 is 12 amino acids. Germline V gives CDR1 WNHNN, CDR2 SYGVQD (reference sequence). V was clipped by 7 bases and J by 8 bases, with 14 bases between them. The CDR3 nucleotides read TGCGCCAGCAAAGTGACCACAGAGGGCTACACCTTC. Translation: CASKVTTEGYTF.

There are a few counts of this clone. The rearrangement links TRBV19 to TRBJ1-1; D possibly corresponds to TRBD1 (5 bases). Trimming stripped 2 bases from V and 4 bases from J, with 11 bases between. Per the germline V gene, CDR1 is LNHDA and CDR2 is SQIVND (reference sequence). The CDR3 has 14 amino acids. The DNA for the CDR3 is TGTGCCAGTAGTATATCGACAAGGGGCACTGAAGCTTTCTTT. Encoded protein: CASSISTRGTEAFF.

By proportion, this clone is medium-sized (0.01 to 0.1%). V and J are TRBV5-6 and TRBJ2-2; possibly TRBD1 for D (6 bases). CDR3 length equals 14 residues. V shed 2 bases and J shed 2 bases, with 7 bases lying between them. Germline CDR1 is SGHDT and CDR2 is YYEEEE. CDR3 amino acids: CASSLGGNTGELFF. The CDR3 nucleotides read TGTGCCAGCAGCTTAGGGGGTAACACCGGGGAGCTGTTTTTT.

The CDR3 protein is CASSIGGRNQPQHF. In DNA form, the CDR3 reads TGTGCCAGTAGTATCGGCGGGAGAAATCAGCCCCAGCATTTT. The chain links TRBV19 to TRBJ1-5; D not resolved. The CDR3 is made up of 14 amino acids. Trimming shortened V by 3 bases and J by 4 bases, and 10 bases separated the two germline ends. Germline V gene sequence: CDR1 LNHDA, CDR2 SQIVND (reference sequence).

Concerning this clone itself: Other DNA variants within this sample encode the same CDR3. The chain has TRBV5-1 and TRBJ1-1; TRBD1 might be the D (6 bases). Germline lookup yields CDR1 SGHRS and CDR2 YFSETQ. CDR3 length equals 14 residues. V was pared by 4 bases and J by 3 bases, with 13 bases between. Written as DNA, the CDR3 is TGCGCCAGCAGCCTGGGACAAGGGCACACTGAAGCTTTCTTT. It specifies CASSLGQGHTEAFF.

This clone was observed a handful of times. This chain joins TRBV5-1 and TRBJ2-7, with 10 nucleotides matching TRBD2. CDR1 is SGHRS, CDR2 YFSETQ, per germline. J gave up 0 bases and V 5 bases, and 8 bases lay outside the gene matches. This CDR3 is built from 16 residues. Here the CDR3 DNA reads TGCGCCAGCAGACCCGGGACTAGCGCATACTCCTACGAGCAGTACTTC. Residues: CASRPGTSAYSYEQYF.

This clone is medium-sized in the sample. V and J are TRBV5-4 and TRBJ2-5; 7 nucleotides match TRBD2. This CDR3 region has 15 residues. J gave up 1 base and V 4 bases, and 7 bases lay outside the gene matches. The germline gives CDR1 SGHNT, CDR2 YYREEE (reference sequence). The CDR3 DNA follows: TGTGCCAGCAGCCTGGTGGGGGGGTCCCAAGAGACCCAGTACTTC. This codes for CASSLVGGSQETQYF.

This sequence joins TRBV9 and TRBJ1-3, with 8 bases identical to TRBD1. This CDR3 region has 16 residues. CDR1 SGDLS and CDR2 YYNGEE come from the germline V gene. V dropped 3 bases and J dropped 1; count of bases not matched to a gene: 6. The CDR3 sequence: CASSGRTGKSGNTIYF. CDR3 nucleotides: TGTGCCAGCAGCGGGAGGACAGGGAAATCTGGAAACACCATATATTTT.

This sequence joins TRBV29-1 and TRBJ1-2; D remains unclear. The CDR3 totals 13 residues. CDR1 is SQVTM, CDR2 ANQGSEA, per germline. Trimming left V 2 bases short and J 4 bases short, with 11 bases between. CDR3 residues: CSVEQDGPYGYTF. The CDR3, as DNA: TGCAGCGTTGAACAGGACGGCCCCTATGGCTACACCTTC. The full variable domain, with the rest looked up from reference TRBV29-1 and TRBJ1-2, is SAVISQKPSRDICQRGTSLTIQCQVDSQVTMMFWYRQQPGQSLTLIATANQGSEATYESGFVIDKFPISRPNLTFSTLTVSNMSPEDSSIYLCSVEQDGPYGYTFGSGTRLTVV.

V gene TRBV7-9 combines with J gene TRBJ1-1; 8 bases match TRBD1. The germline CDR1 and CDR2 sequences are SEHNR and FQNEAQ (reference sequence). The CDR3 runs to 15 residues. The junction had 11 bases not matched to a gene; V was cut back by 6 bases and J by 5 bases. CDR3 amino acids: CASSPGGQNPTEAFF. CDR3 DNA: TGTGCCAGCAGTCCAGGGGGCCAGAATCCAACTGAAGCTTTCTTT.

Regarding this clone: An end of the junction does not agree with germline; a read error may underlie this. CDR3 sequence (DNA): TGCGCCAGCATTCAAAAGTTCGGGACAGGGGCCCCCGGGGGCTCCTACGAGCAGTACTTC. Encoded protein: CASIQKFGTGAPGGSYEQYF. This chain uses TRBV23-1 with TRBJ2-7; 10 bases agree with TRBD1. TRBV23-1 is an ORF, and what it does is uncertain. The CDR3 is 20 amino acids.

This clone was picked up a small number of times. CDR3 amino acids: CASMGQGTGELFF. The CDR3 nucleotides are TGTGCCAGCATGGGGCAGGGGACCGGGGAGCTGTTTTTT. The chain carries TRBV2 and TRBJ2-2; TRBD1 might be the D (6 bases). Germline V gene sequence: CDR1 SNHLY, CDR2 FYNNEI. The V gene lost 7 bases and the J gene lost 5 bases, with 11 bases spanning the gap. This CDR3 spans 13 amino acids.

V usage is TRBV2 and J usage is TRBJ2-5; no firm D call. CDR3 size: 13 residues. The germline gives CDR1 SNHLY, CDR2 FYNNEI. Trimming pared 6 bases from V and 5 bases from J, leaving 13 bases between. The CDR3 region is CASRTQSGETQYF. The CDR3 region has the DNA TGTGCCAGCAGGACCCAGAGTGGGGAGACCCAGTACTTC.

The CDR3 DNA is TGTGCCATCAGCCAGGGTGATGGCTACACCTTC. Translation: CAISQGDGYTF. J is TRBJ1-2 and V is TRBV10-3; D is possibly TRBD1 (5 bases). The CDR3 spans 11 residues. Germline CDR1 reads ENHRY; CDR2 reads SYGVKD. The V and J ends lost 6 bases and 6 bases respectively, with 8 bases between them.

The genes are TRBV2 and TRBJ2-7, with TRBD2 identical over 15 bases. V trimming: 7 bases; J trimming: 11 bases; junction bases outside the gene matches: 9. The CDR3 contains 14 residues. Germline V gene lookup returns CDR1 SNHLY and CDR2 FYNNEI. CDR3 DNA: TGTGCCAGCACCCCAGGGACTAGCGGGGGGCCCGAGTACTTC. Encoded protein: CASTPGTSGGPEYF.

This clone occurred a few times. The rearrangement uses TRBV19 and TRBJ1-2; tentatively, D is TRBD1 (6 bases). The CDR3 is 15 amino acids. Germline V lookup: CDR1 LNHDA, CDR2 SQIVND (reference sequence). V dropped 5 bases and J dropped 4 bases, with 17 bases sitting between them. The CDR3: CASSGGQRSGYGYTF. CDR3 nucleotides: TGTGCCAGTAGTGGAGGACAGCGATCGGGCTATGGCTACACCTTC.

The genes are TRBV5-6 and TRBJ1-2; 7 nucleotides match TRBD1. CDR1 SGHDT and CDR2 YYEEEE come from the germline V gene. V was clipped by 4 bases and J by 4 bases; unmatched bases: 10. There are 15 residues in the CDR3. CDR3 amino acids: CASSPQGKESYGYTF. CDR3 sequence (DNA): TGTGCCAGCAGCCCACAGGGGAAAGAGAGCTATGGCTACACCTTC.

The V gene is TRBV5-6, the J gene TRBJ1-5, with D possibly matching TRBD1 (6 bases). Germline values: CDR1 SGHDT, CDR2 YYEEEE. CDR3 length equals 15 residues. Trimming stripped 1 base from V and 10 bases from J, with 18 bases between. The CDR3 sequence is CASSLRGMTGRPQHF. The CDR3 DNA sequence: TGTGCCAGCAGCTTGAGGGGGATGACAGGTCGACCCCAGCATTTT.

The sample holds a few counts of this clone. The chain links TRBV6-1 to TRBJ1-2, with D unclear. This CDR3 is 14 amino acids long. V lost 2 bases to trimming and J lost 5 bases, with 12 bases between them. Germline assignment: CDR1 MNHNS and CDR2 SASEGT. CDR3 in DNA: TGTGCCAGCAGTGAATCGGGAGGTCGTTATGGCTACACCTTC. It translates to CASSESGGRYGYTF.

V and J are TRBV27 and TRBJ1-6; TRBD1 matches 8 bases. In germline, CDR1 is MNHEY, CDR2 SMNVEV (reference sequence). There are 15 residues in the CDR3. V shed 5 bases, J shed 8 bases, and the junction held 8 bases outside the gene matches. The CDR3 spells CASSASGTGDSPLHF. Written as DNA, the CDR3 is TGTGCCAGCAGTGCCTCAGGGACAGGCGATTCACCCCTCCACTTT.

The V and J genes are TRBV19 and TRBJ1-5; D possibly corresponds to TRBD1 (6 bases). CDR3 length: 14 residues. V was cut by 2 bases and J by 6 bases, with 11 bases left in between. Germline V CDR1 and CDR2: LNHDA, SQIVND (reference sequence). CDR3 residues: CASSISRGGQPQHF. In DNA form, the CDR3 reads TGTGCCAGTAGTATAAGCAGGGGAGGTCAGCCCCAGCATTTT.

This clone has just one count. This chain uses TRBV9 with TRBJ2-7; D gene uncertain. Germline V lookup: CDR1 SGDLS, CDR2 YYNGEE. The CDR3 runs to 15 residues. Trimming cost V 2 bases and J 5 bases, with 17 bases left between them. The CDR3 region has the DNA TGTGCCAGCAGCGTCCTCCCCTTTAAGGGCGACGAGCAGTACTTC. This encodes CASSVLPFKGDEQYF.

This clone came up once. The V gene is TRBV10-3, the J gene TRBJ2-3; D not resolved. The CDR3 consists of 13 residues. Between the trimmed V and J ends, which lost 1 base and 2 bases, there was a span of 4 bases. Germline assignment: CDR1 ENHRY and CDR2 SYGVKD. CDR3 loop: CAISEFNTDTQYF. CDR3 nucleotide sequence: TGTGCCATCAGTGAGTTCAACACAGATACGCAGTATTTT.

This sequence joins TRBV19 and TRBJ1-5; D call uncertain. Per the germline V gene, CDR1 is LNHDA and CDR2 is SQIVND (reference sequence). The length of the CDR3 is 14 residues. Trimming removed 7 bases from V and 5 bases from J, with 15 bases in between. DNA for the CDR3: TGTGCCAGTACTGACATACTGGGCGATCAGCCCCAGCATTTT. Encoded protein: CASTDILGDQPQHF.